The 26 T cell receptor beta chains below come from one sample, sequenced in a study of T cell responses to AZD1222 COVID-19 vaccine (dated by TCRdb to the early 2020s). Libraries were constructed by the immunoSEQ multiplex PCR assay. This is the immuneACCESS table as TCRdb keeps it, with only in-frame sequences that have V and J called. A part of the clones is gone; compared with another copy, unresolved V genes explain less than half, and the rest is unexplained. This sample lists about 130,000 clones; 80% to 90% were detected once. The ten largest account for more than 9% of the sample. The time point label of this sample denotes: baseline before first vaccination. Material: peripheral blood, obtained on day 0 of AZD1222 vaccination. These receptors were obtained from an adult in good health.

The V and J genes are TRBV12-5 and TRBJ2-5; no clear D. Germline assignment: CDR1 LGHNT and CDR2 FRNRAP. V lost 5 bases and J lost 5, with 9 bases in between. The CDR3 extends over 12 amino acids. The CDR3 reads CASGPTPETQYF. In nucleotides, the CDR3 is TGTGCTAGTGGTCCAACCCCCGAGACCCAGTACTTC.

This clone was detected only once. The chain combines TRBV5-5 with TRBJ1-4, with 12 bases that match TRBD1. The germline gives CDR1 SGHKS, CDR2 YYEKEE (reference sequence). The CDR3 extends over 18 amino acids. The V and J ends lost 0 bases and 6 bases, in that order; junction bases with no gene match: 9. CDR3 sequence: CASSLELGQGAFDEKLFF. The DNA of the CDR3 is TGTGCCAGCAGCTTGGAATTGGGACAGGGGGCTTTCGATGAAAAACTGTTTTTT.

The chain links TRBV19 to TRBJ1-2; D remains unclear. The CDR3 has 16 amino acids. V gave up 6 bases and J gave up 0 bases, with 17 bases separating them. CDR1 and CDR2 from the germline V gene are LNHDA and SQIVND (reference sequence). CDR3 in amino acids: CASRLGRTVANYGYTF. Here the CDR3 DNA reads TGTGCCAGTAGGCTTGGACGGACCGTGGCTAACTATGGCTACACCTTC.

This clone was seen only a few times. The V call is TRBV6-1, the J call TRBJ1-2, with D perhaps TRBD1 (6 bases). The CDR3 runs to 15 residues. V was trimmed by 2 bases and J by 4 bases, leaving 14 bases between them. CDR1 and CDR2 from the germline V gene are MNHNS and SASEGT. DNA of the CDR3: TGTGCCAGCAGTGAACACAGGGCCCTGGGCTATGGCTACACCTTC. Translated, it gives CASSEHRALGYGYTF.

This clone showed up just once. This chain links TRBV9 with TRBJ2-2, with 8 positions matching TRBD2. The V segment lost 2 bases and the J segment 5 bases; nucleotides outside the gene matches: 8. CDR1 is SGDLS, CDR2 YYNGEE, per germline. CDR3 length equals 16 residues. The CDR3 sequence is CASSVSSGIVTGELFF. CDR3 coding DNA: TGTGCCAGCAGCGTGAGTAGCGGGATCGTAACCGGGGAGCTGTTTTTT.

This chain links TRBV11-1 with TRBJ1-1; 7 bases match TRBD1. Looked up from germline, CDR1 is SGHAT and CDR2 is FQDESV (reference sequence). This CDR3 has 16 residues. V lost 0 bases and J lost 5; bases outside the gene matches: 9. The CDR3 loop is CASSLADRKEWTEAFF. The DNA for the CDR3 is TGTGCCAGCAGCTTAGCGGACAGGAAAGAATGGACTGAAGCTTTCTTT.

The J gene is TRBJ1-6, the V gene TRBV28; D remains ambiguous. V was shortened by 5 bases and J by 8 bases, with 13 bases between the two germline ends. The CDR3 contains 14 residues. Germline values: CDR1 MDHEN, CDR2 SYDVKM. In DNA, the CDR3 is TGTGCCAGCAGTGGGGAGGGATTGGATTCACCCCTCCACTTT. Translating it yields CASSGEGLDSPLHF. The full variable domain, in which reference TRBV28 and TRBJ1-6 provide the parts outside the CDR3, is DVKVTQSSRYLVKRTGEKVFLECVQDMDHENMFWYRQDPGLGLRLIYFSYDVKMKEKGDIPEGYSVSREKKERFSLILESASTNQTSMYLCASSGEGLDSPLHFGNGTRLTVT.

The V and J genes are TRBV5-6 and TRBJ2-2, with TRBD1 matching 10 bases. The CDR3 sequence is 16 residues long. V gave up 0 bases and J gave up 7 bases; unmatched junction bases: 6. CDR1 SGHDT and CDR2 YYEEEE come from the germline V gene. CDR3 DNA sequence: TGTGCCAGCAGCTTGGTGGGACAGGGGATTATCGGGGAGCTGTTTTTT. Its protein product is CASSLVGQGIIGELFF.

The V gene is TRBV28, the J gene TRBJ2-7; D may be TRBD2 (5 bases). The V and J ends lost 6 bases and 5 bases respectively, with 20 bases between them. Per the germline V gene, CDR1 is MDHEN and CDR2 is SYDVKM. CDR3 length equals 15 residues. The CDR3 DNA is TGTGCCAGCAGCCTCCCGGGGTCGAGCGGCCACGAGCAGTACTTC. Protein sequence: CASSLPGSSGHEQYF.

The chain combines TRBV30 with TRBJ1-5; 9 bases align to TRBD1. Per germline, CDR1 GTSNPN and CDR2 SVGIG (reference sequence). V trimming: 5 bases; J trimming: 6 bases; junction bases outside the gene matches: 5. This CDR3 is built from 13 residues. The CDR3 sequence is CAWAGQGGQPQHF. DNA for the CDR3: TGTGCCTGGGCGGGACAGGGAGGTCAGCCCCAGCATTTT.

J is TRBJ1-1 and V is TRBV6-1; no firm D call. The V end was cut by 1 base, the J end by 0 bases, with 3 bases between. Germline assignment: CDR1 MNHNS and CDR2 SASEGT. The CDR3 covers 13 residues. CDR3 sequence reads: CASSEGLNTEAFF. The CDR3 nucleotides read TGTGCCAGCAGTGAAGGCTTGAACACTGAAGCTTTCTTT.

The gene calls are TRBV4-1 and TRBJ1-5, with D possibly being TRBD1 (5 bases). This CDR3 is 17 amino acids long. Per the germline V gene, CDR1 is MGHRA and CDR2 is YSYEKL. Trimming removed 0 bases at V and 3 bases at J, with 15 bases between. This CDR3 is CASSQDQGQGYNQPQHF. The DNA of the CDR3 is TGCGCCAGCAGCCAAGATCAAGGGCAGGGATACAATCAGCCCCAGCATTTT.

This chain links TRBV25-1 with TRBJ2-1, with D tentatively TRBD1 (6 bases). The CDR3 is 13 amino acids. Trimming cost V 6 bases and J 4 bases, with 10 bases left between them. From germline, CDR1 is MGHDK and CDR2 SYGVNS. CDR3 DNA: TGTGCCAGCAGGGGGGCCGGGTACAATGAGCAGTTCTTC. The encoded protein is CASRGAGYNEQFF.

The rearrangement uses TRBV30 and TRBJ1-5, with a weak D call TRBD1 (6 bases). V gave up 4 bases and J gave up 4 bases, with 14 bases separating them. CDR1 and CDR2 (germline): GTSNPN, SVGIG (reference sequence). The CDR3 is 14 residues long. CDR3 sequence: CAWNVGGDNQPQHF. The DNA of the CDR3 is TGTGCCTGGAATGTAGGGGGGGATAATCAGCCCCAGCATTTT.

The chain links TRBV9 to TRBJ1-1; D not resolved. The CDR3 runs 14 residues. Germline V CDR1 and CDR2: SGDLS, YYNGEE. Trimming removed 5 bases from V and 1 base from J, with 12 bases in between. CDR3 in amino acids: CASSPRLRNTEAFF. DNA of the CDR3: TGTGCCAGCAGTCCCAGACTGCGGAACACTGAAGCTTTCTTT.

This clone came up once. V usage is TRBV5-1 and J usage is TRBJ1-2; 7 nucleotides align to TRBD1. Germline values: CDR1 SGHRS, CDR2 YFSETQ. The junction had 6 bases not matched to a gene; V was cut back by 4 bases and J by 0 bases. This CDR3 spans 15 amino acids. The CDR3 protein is CASSPTGWSNYGYTF. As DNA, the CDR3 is TGCGCCAGCAGCCCGACAGGGTGGTCTAACTATGGCTACACCTTC.

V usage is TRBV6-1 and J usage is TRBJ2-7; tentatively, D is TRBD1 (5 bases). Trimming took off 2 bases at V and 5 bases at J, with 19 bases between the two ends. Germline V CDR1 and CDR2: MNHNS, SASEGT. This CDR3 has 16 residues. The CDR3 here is CASSEPTPAGLDEQYF. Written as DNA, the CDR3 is TGTGCCAGCAGTGAACCTACCCCCGCAGGGCTCGACGAGCAGTACTTC.

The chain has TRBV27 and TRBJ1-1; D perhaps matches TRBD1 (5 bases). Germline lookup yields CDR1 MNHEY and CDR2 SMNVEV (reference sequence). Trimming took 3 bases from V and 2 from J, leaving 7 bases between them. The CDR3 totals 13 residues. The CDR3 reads CASSLRGNTEAFF. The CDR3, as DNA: TGTGCCAGCAGTTTGAGGGGAAACACTGAAGCTTTCTTT.

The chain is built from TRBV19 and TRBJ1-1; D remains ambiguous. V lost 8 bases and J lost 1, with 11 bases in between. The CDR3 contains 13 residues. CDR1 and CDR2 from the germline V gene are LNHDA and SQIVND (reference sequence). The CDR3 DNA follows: TGTGCCAGTGGCCTGCTGGGGAACACTGAAGCTTTCTTT. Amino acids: CASGLLGNTEAFF.

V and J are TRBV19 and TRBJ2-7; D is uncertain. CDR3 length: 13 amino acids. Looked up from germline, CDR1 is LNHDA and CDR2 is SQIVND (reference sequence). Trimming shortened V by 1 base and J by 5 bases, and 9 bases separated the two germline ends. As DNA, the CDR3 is TGTGCCAGTAGTATAGCCAGGACGGACGAGCAGTACTTC. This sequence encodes CASSIARTDEQYF.

CDR3 DNA sequence: TGTGCCTGGAGTTCCAGCTATGGCTACACCTTC. This codes for CAWSSSYGYTF. This chain connects TRBV30 to TRBJ1-2; D remains unclear. Trimming left V 2 bases short and J 4 bases short, with 5 bases between. The CDR3 extends over 11 amino acids. CDR1 and CDR2 from the germline V gene are GTSNPN and SVGIG (reference sequence).

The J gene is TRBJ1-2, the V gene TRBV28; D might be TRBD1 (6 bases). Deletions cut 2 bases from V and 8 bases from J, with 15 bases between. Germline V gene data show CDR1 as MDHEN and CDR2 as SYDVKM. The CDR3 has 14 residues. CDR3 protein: CASSLLSGVRGYTF. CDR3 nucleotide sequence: TGTGCCAGCAGTTTACTCTCAGGGGTGAGAGGCTACACCTTC.

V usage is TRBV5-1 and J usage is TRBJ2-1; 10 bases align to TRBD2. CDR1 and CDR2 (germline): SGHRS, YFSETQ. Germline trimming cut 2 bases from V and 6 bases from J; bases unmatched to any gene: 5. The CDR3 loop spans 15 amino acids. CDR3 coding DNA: TGCGCCAGCAGCTTAGGTAGCGGGGGGCTCAATGAGCAGTTCTTC. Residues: CASSLGSGGLNEQFF.

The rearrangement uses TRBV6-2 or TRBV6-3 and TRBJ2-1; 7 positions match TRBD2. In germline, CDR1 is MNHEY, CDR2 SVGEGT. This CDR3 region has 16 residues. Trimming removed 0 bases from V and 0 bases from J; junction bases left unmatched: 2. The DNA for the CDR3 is TGTGCCAGCAGTTACTCTAGGACTAGCTCCTACAATGAGCAGTTCTTC. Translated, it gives CASSYSRTSSYNEQFF.

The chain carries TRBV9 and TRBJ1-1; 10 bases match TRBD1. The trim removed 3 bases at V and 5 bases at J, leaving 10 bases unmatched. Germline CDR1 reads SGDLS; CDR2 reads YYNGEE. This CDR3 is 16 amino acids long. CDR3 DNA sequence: TGTGCCAGCAGCGCCCGACAGGGGGCAGGGAAAACTGAAGCTTTCTTT. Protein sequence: CASSARQGAGKTEAFF.

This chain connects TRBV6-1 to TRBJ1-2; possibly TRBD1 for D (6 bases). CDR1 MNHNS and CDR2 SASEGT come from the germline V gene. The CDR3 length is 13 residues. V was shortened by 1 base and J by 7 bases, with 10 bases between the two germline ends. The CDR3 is CASSEGTGLGYTF. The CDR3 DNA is TGTGCCAGCAGTGAAGGTACAGGGCTTGGCTACACCTTC.